This T cell receptor (beta chain) is from a study of cytomegalovirus exposure and HLA in healthy donors. Findings and limits, study-wide: Later, an analysis showed that TCR beta chains associated with HLA were more clonally expanded than others that were equally common. Sequencing had likely introduced a cluster of highly shared sequence variants as an artifact. It was confirmed in vitro that a few of the CMV-associated chains were specific for CMV antigens.

On this clone: The antigen remains undetermined.

The study ran its PCR with 60 Vbeta and 13 Jbeta primers. TCRdb's table, derived via immunoSEQ multiplex PCR, lists solely in-frame clones and lacks some. This sample carries about 130,000 clones, roughly 82% of them seen once, and the ten largest clones take 4.2%. CDR1 is SEHNR and CDR2 is FQNEAQ in the germline V gene (reference sequence). The CDR3 length is 13 residues. V was pared by 2 bases and J by 1 base, with 6 bases between. This receptor was taken from a male donor in good health and CMV-seropositive. The material sequenced was PBMCs. V is TRBV7-9 and J is TRBJ2-7; D unresolved. CDR3 sequence reads: CASSLPSSYEQYF. CDR3 DNA sequence: TGTGCCAGCAGCTTACCCAGTTCCTACGAGCAGTACTTC. The whole variable domain, remainder taken from reference TRBV7-9 and TRBJ2-7, is DTGVSQNPRHKITKRGQNVTFRCDPISEHNRLYWYRQTLGQGPEFLTYFQNEAQLEKSRLLSDRFSAERPKGSFSTLEIQRTEQGDSAMYLCASSLPSSYEQYFGPGTRLTVT.